The 9 T cell receptor beta chains below all came from one sample that was sequenced in a study of immune evolution from preneoplasia to lung adenocarcinoma. Clones were read by immunoSEQ multiplex PCR, and TCRdb kept only the in-frame ones, dropping some. The table lists about 6,300 clones, approximately 76% of them singletons. The source material was FFPE minimally invasive lung adenocarcinoma tissue. These receptors originate from a person aged 65-85 years with lung adenocarcinoma.

CDR3 loop: CASSLQGSDYEQYF. For the CDR3, the DNA is TGTGCCAGCAGCTTGCAAGGGTCGGACTACGAGCAGTACTTC. The V call is TRBV5-5, the J call TRBJ2-7, with D unclear. Germline V gene data show CDR1 as SGHKS and CDR2 as YYEKEE (reference sequence). The CDR3 has 14 residues. V lost 1 base and J 3 bases, leaving 11 bases between the germline ends.

Regarding this clone: One end of the junction is discordant with germline, which a read error may explain. The CDR3 DNA reads TGTGCCAGCATGGGCATGGGACTAGCGGGGGGACGAGACTTC. This codes for CASMGMGLAGGRDF. The chain links TRBV2 to TRBJ2-5; 15 nucleotides match TRBD2. The CDR3 is 14 residues long. Per germline, CDR1 SNHLY and CDR2 FYNNEI. Complete variable domain (other parts from reference TRBV2 and TRBJ2-5): EPEVTQTPSHQVTQMGQEVILRCVPISNHLYFYWYRQILGQKVEFLVSFYNNEISEKSEIFDDQFSVERPDGSNFTLKIRSTKLEDSAMYFCASMGMGLAGGRDFGPGTRLLVL.

This rearrangement joins TRBV7-3 to TRBJ1-2; possibly TRBD1 for D (5 bases). This CDR3 spans 14 amino acids. Trimming shortened V by 6 bases and J by 8 bases, and 19 bases separated the two germline ends. Germline-derived CDR1 and CDR2 are SGHTA and FQGTGA. The CDR3 loop reads CASRPTPSRGGYTF. CDR3 sequence (DNA): TGTGCCAGCAGACCTACCCCCTCAAGGGGCGGCTACACCTTC.

V is TRBV14 and J is TRBJ2-6, with 9 bases identical to TRBD2. This CDR3 is built from 16 residues. J lost 2 bases, V lost 2 bases, and 1 base had no gene match. The germline CDR1 and CDR2 sequences are SGHDN and FVKESK. The DNA of the CDR3 is TGTGCCAGCAGCCAACCTAGCGGGGCTGGGGCCAACGTCCTGACTTTC. Translating gives CASSQPSGAGANVLTF.

V is TRBV7-2 and J is TRBJ1-2; 9 nucleotides line up with TRBD1. V dropped 2 bases and J dropped 4; count of bases not matched to a gene: 5. CDR3 length: 15 residues. CDR1 is SGHTA, CDR2 FQGNSA, per germline. CDR3 in amino acids: CASSLWGTGFYGYTF. CDR3 coding DNA: TGTGCCAGCAGCTTATGGGGGACAGGGTTCTATGGCTACACCTTC.

This clone was recorded only once. The chain uses TRBV5-1 and TRBJ2-3; 8 bases align to TRBD2. The V and J ends lost 5 bases and 1 base, in that order; junction bases with no gene match: 3. CDR1 and CDR2 (germline): SGHRS, YFSETQ. The CDR3 covers 14 residues. CDR3 loop: CASREAGGTDTQYF. CDR3 coding DNA: TGCGCCAGCAGGGAAGCGGGAGGCACAGATACGCAGTATTTT.

V gene TRBV10-3 combines with J gene TRBJ1-5; 7 positions match TRBD1. CDR3 size: 15 residues. Trimming took 4 bases from V and 3 from J; bases not matched to a gene: 6. Per the germline V gene, CDR1 is ENHRY and CDR2 is SYGVKD. The CDR3 loop reads CAISAGGQNNQPQHF. The CDR3 DNA follows: TGTGCCATCAGTGCCGGGGGACAGAACAATCAGCCCCAGCATTTT.

The chain combines TRBV5-1 with TRBJ2-5, with D possibly called TRBD1 or TRBD2 (5 bases each). Germline values: CDR1 SGHRS, CDR2 YFSETQ. The CDR3 length is 16 residues. V was trimmed by 4 bases and J by 9 bases, leaving 25 bases between them. The CDR3 DNA follows: TGCGCCAGCAGCATAGAACCGGGACGGGCACCTGGGGCCCAGTACTTC. As protein: CASSIEPGRAPGAQYF.

This clone ranks as medium-sized. The chain carries TRBV11-3 and TRBJ1-3, with 9 nucleotides matching TRBD1. The J segment lost 0 bases and the V segment lost 5 bases, leaving 2 bases of the junction unmatched. CDR1 is SGHNT and CDR2 is YENEEA in the germline V gene. There are 15 residues in the CDR3. The chain's CDR3 is CASSPGQGSGNTIYF. DNA for the CDR3: TGTGCCAGCAGCCCGGGACAGGGCTCTGGAAACACCATATATTTT.